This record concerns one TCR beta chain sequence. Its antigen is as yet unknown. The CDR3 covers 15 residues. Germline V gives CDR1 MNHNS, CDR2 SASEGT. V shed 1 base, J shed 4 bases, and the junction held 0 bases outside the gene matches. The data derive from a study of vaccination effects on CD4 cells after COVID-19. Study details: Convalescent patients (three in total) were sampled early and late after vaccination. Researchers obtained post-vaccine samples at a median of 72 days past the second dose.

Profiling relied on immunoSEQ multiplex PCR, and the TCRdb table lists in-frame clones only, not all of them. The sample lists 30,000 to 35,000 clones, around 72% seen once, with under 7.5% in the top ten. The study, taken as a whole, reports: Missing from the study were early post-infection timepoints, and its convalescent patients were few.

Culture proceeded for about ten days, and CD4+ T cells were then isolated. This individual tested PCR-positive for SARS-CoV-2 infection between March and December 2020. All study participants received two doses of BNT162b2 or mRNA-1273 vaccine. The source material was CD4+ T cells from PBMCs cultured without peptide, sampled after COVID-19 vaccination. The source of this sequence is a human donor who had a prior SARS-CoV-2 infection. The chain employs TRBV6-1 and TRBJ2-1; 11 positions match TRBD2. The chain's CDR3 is CASSEGLAGYNEQFF. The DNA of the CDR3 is TGTGCCAGCAGTGAAGGACTAGCGGGGTACAATGAGCAGTTCTTC.